This is a list of T cell receptor beta chains from one sample in a study of cytomegalovirus exposure and HLA in healthy donors. Clones were read by immunoSEQ multiplex PCR, and TCRdb kept only the in-frame ones, dropping some. The table shows a few hundred thousand clones, with 70% to 90% occurring only once. The sequencing sample was made of PBMCs. The receptors stem from a woman aged 18-29 years in good health and CMV-seronegative. The CDR3 runs from the conserved cysteine through the conserved F or W. D genes are given only for firm matches. Size tells how often a clone was seen (once, few, many) or the class of an expanded clone, and some rows leave it out.

NA TRBJ1-1 NA TRBV5-1 CASSWGPWGTEAFF TGCGCCAGCAGCTGGGGGCCATGGGGAACTGAAGCTTTCTTT
few TRBJ2-3 TRBD2 TRBV5-1 CASSSAGGGDKDTQYF TGCGCCAGCAGCTCCGCTGGGGGGGGTGATAAAGATACGCAGTATTTT
NA TRBJ2-2 TRBD2 TRBV2 CASSIIAGGPRTGELFF TGTGCCAGCAGTATAATAGCGGGGGGGCCGCGCACCGGGGAGCTGTTTTTT
NA TRBJ2-7 TRBD1 TRBV6-6 CASSYRDRYYEQYF TGTGCCAGCAGTTACAGGGACAGATACTACGAGCAGTACTTC
few TRBJ1-3 NA TRBV5-4 CASSTGGLSGNTIYF TGTGCCAGCAGCACGGGAGGACTATCAGGAAACACCATATATTTT
NA TRBJ2-4 TRBD2 TRBV2 CASSEKLGLAIQYF TGTGCCAGCAGTGAAAAGTTGGGACTAGCAATTCAGTACTTC
NA TRBJ2-5 NA TRBV16 CASSQSERAYQETQYF TGTGCCAGCAGCCAATCTGAGCGGGCCTACCAAGAGACCCAGTACTTC
NA TRBJ2-2 NA TRBV5-1 CASSSGLYTGELFF TGCGCCAGCAGCTCGGGACTCTACACCGGGGAGCTGTTTTTT
NA TRBJ2-7 TRBD1 TRBV5-1 CASSLLGTGHREEYF TGCGCCAGCAGCCTACTCGGGACAGGGCACCGGGAAGAGTACTTC
NA TRBJ2-3 TRBD1 TRBV30 CAWSAGGTDTQYF TGTGCCTGGAGTGCAGGGGGAACAGATACGCAGTATTTT
NA TRBJ2-2 NA TRBV10-1 CASQATKSGELFF TGCGCCAGCCAGGCTACGAAATCCGGGGAGCTGTTTTTT
NA TRBJ1-5 NA TRBV10-2 CASSGSGKHRAGDQPQHF TGCGCCAGCAGTGGGTCAGGGAAACACAGGGCCGGAGATCAGCCCCAGCATTTT
NA TRBJ2-1 NA TRBV2 CASSGRGPGSSYNEQFF TGTGCCAGCAGTGGGAGGGGGCCCGGGAGCTCCTACAATGAGCAGTTCTTC
NA TRBJ2-1 TRBD2 TRBV19 CAIRGRGGNEQFF TGTGCCATTCGAGGCCGGGGAGGGAATGAGCAGTTCTTC
NA TRBJ1-1 TRBD1 TRBV11-1 CASRRGTGVLDTEAFF TGTGCCAGCAGGCGAGGGACAGGGGTTCTGGACACTGAAGCTTTCTTT
NA TRBJ2-5 TRBD2 TRBV15 CATSRDLSGGANRQETQYF TGTGCCACCAGCAGAGATCTGAGCGGGGGAGCTAACCGGCAAGAGACCCAGTACTTC
NA TRBJ2-3 NA TRBV2 CASSESIGRGTDTQYF TGTGCCAGCAGTGAAAGTATTGGGCGGGGAACAGATACGCAGTATTTT
once TRBJ1-1 NA TRBV19 CASSPEIDRRYEAFF TGTGCCAGTAGTCCAGAGATTGACAGGAGATATGAAGCTTTCTTT
NA TRBJ1-5 TRBD1 TRBV6-1 CASQYRTGVQPQHF TGTGCCAGCCAATATCGGACAGGGGTACAGCCCCAGCATTTT
NA TRBJ2-3 NA TRBV6-5 CASSYAGAPITDTQYF TGTGCCAGCAGTTACGCAGGGGCCCCTATCACAGATACGCAGTATTTT
NA TRBJ1-5 TRBD1 TRBV30 CAWTTGTGPNQPQHF TGTGCCTGGACCACCGGGACAGGGCCCAATCAGCCCCAGCATTTT
NA TRBJ2-1 TRBD2 TRBV27 CASSFLTSGGASSYNEQFF TGTGCCAGCAGTTTTCTTACTAGCGGGGGGGCGAGCTCCTACAATGAGCAGTTCTTC
few TRBJ2-7 NA TRBV6-6 CASSYSGRVNEQYF TGTGCCAGCAGTTACTCTGGTCGAGTTAACGAGCAGTACTTC
NA TRBJ1-1 TRBD1 TRBV7-9 CSSSWTGGGRSMNTEAFF TGTTCCAGCAGCTGGACAGGGGGAGGGAGGAGCATGAACACTGAAGCTTTCTTT
NA TRBJ2-7 TRBD1 TRBV5-1 CASSMDRGLYEQYF TGCGCCAGCAGCATGGACAGGGGGCTCTACGAGCAGTACTTC
NA TRBJ2-5 TRBD2 TRBV5-1 CASRTSGGLETRYF TGCGCCAGCAGGACTAGCGGGGGATTGGAGACCCGGTACTTC
NA TRBJ2-2 TRBD2 TRBV10-3 CAISATSGGAPNTGELFF TGTGCCATCAGTGCCACTAGCGGGGGGGCCCCGAACACCGGGGAGCTGTTTTTT
NA TRBJ2-3 NA TRBV10-3 CAISELAGQITDTQYF TGTGCCATCAGTGAGCTTGCGGGGCAGATCACAGATACGCAGTATTTT
few TRBJ1-2 NA TRBV21-1 CASSKEGAQVNYGYTF TGTGCCAGCAGCAAAGAGGGGGCGCAGGTTAACTATGGCTACACCTTC
NA TRBJ1-3 NA TRBV5-1 CASSRGQLYSGNTIYF TGCGCCAGCAGCCGGGGACAACTATACTCTGGAAACACCATATATTTT
NA TRBJ1-1 TRBD1 TRBV6-1 CASSGQGWSTEAFF TGTGCCAGCAGTGGACAGGGTTGGAGCACTGAAGCTTTCTTT
NA TRBJ2-1 TRBD2 TRBV4-2 CASSLWGTSGGNIQFF TGTGCCAGCAGCCTGTGGGGGACTAGCGGGGGGAACATCCAGTTCTTC
NA TRBJ2-3 NA TRBV4-1 CASSQVSGWAQYF TGCGCCAGCAGCCAAGTTTCAGGGTGGGCACAGTATTTT
NA TRBJ2-3 TRBD2 TRBV2 CASSQMRGGTDTQYF TGTGCCAGCAGCCAAATGCGGGGGGGCACAGATACGCAGTATTTT
NA TRBJ2-3 TRBD2 TRBV4-2 CASSQDRPASGGDTQYF TGTGCCAGCAGCCAAGATCGCCCAGCTAGCGGCGGAGATACGCAGTATTTT
once TRBJ1-1 NA TRBV15 CATSRDLGAEAFF TGTGCCACCAGCAGAGATTTGGGCGCTGAAGCTTTCTTT
NA TRBJ2-1 NA TRBV4-1 CASSQNQANEQFF TGCGCCAGCAGCCAAAACCAAGCTAATGAGCAGTTCTTC
NA TRBJ1-1 TRBD1 TRBV6-1 CASSERQGVTEAFF TGTGCCAGCAGTGAAAGACAGGGAGTCACTGAAGCTTTCTTT
few TRBJ2-2 NA TRBV13 CASSLEGRSNTGELFF TGTGCCAGCAGCTTAGAGGGGCGTTCGAACACCGGGGAGCTGTTTTTT
NA TRBJ1-2 NA TRBV7-8 CASSLVPGAHYGYTF TGTGCCAGCAGCTTAGTGCCAGGCGCCCACTATGGCTACACCTTC
NA TRBJ1-3 NA TRBV7-8 CASSLRDKSGNTIYF TGTGCCAGCAGCTTACGGGACAAGTCAGGAAACACCATATATTTT
NA TRBJ2-5 NA TRBV29-1 CSVEERLQETQYF TGCAGCGTTGAAGAGAGACTACAAGAGACCCAGTACTTC
NA TRBJ2-7 NA TRBV5-1 CASSLVKGAEYEQYF TGCGCCAGCAGCTTGGTAAAAGGAGCTGAATACGAGCAGTACTTC
NA TRBJ1-2 TRBD1 TRBV19 CASTTTGGSAYTF TGTGCCAGTACCACGACAGGGGGCTCCGCCTACACCTTC
NA TRBJ2-4 NA TRBV29-1 CSVGFTGTKNIQYF TGCAGCGTTGGGTTTACAGGGACCAAAAACATTCAGTACTTC